The entry below gives a single T cell receptor beta chain sequence along with its context. Its target is not known. The record originates from a study of graft-versus-host responses after intestinal transplantation. Study-wide results and limits: With peak circulating GvH clone levels came an association with early post-transplant HvG declines.

V was pared by 3 bases and J by 0 bases, with 5 bases of the junction left unmatched. CDR1 is LNHNV and CDR2 is YYDKDF in the germline V gene (reference sequence). The CDR3 consists of 16 residues. Profiled with immunoSEQ multiplex PCR; TCRdb holds only in-frame clones, not every one. The sample holds 77,000 or so clones, roughly 90% seen once. The sequence derives from a human patient who received an intestinal transplant, so some T cells may come from the graft donor. This specimen was PBMCs, taken 98 days after intestinal transplantation. J is TRBJ1-3 and V is TRBV15, with 7 bases matching TRBD1. The CDR3 sequence is CATSRARGISGNTIYF. The DNA for the CDR3 is TGTGCCACCAGCAGGGCCAGGGGGATCTCTGGAAACACCATATATTTT.